The 28 T cell receptor beta chains presented below share a single source sample, sequenced in a study of response to subunit inactivated influenza vaccine (dated by TCRdb to 2016 to 2019). The protocol used for the library was RT-PCR. Sequencer: Illumina HiSeq 2500. TCRdb handled the public reads itself, with Q25 trimming in fastp and clone calling in MiXCR, and kept productive beta chains. Identical CDR3 proteins give one entry, which carries the most common genes and DNA. Recorded for this sample are approximately 500,000 distinct CDR3 sequences; around 21% of them occurred a single time. The top ten constitute 2.5% to 3% of the sample. These records were also assigned to another study, of T cells expressing NK-cell markers. Taken from the second paper: The TCR beta cDNA libraries were made using 5'RACE template switching, a step that added both a universal primer site and unique molecular identifiers.

Sequencing was performed on CD4+ T cells sorted from PBMCs, taken 11 to 12 days after vaccination. These receptors were collected from a man in his forties or fifties who received an inactivated influenza vaccine. Donor details come from another sample of the same person, matched by shared clones.

This clonotype was observed at least ten times. The chain employs TRBV7-7 and TRBJ2-1; D is possibly TRBD2 (5 bases). Germline CDR1 and CDR2: SSHAT and FNYEAQ (reference sequence). The CDR3 has 14 residues. V lost 0 bases and J lost 8, with 11 bases in between. CDR3 region: CASSLAGVLDEQFF. CDR3 coding DNA: TGTGCCAGCAGCTTAGCGGGAGTCTTGGATGAGCAGTTCTTC.

This sequence joins TRBV15 and TRBJ1-2; 9 bases are a match to TRBD1. With V trimmed by 3 bases and J by 8 bases, 4 bases remained unmatched. The germline CDR1 and CDR2 sequences are LNHNV and YYDKDF (reference sequence). CDR3 size: 13 residues. The CDR3 protein is CATSRDRGEGYTF. The CDR3 coding sequence is TGTGCCACCAGCAGGGACAGGGGAGAAGGCTACACCTTC.

The table lists this clonotype with a few counts. V usage is TRBV7-2 and J usage is TRBJ2-1; 9 bases agree with TRBD2. CDR1 is SGHTA, CDR2 FQGNSA, per germline. Losses at the gene ends were 7 bases for V and 6 bases for J; bases not matched to a gene: 7. CDR3 length: 14 amino acids. CDR3 loop: CASKVAGAFNEQFF. CDR3 DNA sequence: TGTGCCAGCAAAGTAGCGGGAGCCTTCAATGAGCAGTTCTTC.

The count of this clonotype is one. The gene calls are TRBV7-2 and TRBJ1-1; D possibly corresponds to TRBD1 (5 bases). Germline assignment: CDR1 SGHTA and CDR2 FQGNSA. Trimming removed 4 bases at V and 11 bases at J, with 17 bases between. The CDR3 is 13 residues long. This CDR3 reads CASSYAYGAVAFF. In nucleotides, the CDR3 is TGTGCCAGCAGCTATGCGTACGGGGCGGTGGCTTTCTTT.

The genes are TRBV28 and TRBJ2-7; 7 nucleotides line up with TRBD2. Germline CDR1 is MDHEN and CDR2 is SYDVKM. Trimming at V came to 5 bases and at J to 3 bases, leaving 19 bases not matched to a gene. The CDR3 spans 18 residues. CDR3 sequence reads: CASSPGRKLARALYEQYF. CDR3 DNA sequence: TGTGCCAGCAGTCCGGGGAGGAAACTAGCGAGAGCCCTCTACGAGCAGTACTTC.

V gene TRBV30 combines with J gene TRBJ2-3; 8 bases are a match to TRBD2. Unmatched junction bases numbered 2, after V lost 0 bases and J lost 0 bases. The CDR3 spans 15 residues. Per the germline V gene, CDR1 is GTSNPN and CDR2 is SVGIG (reference sequence). The CDR3 is CAWSVGLGSTDTQYF. DNA for the CDR3: TGTGCCTGGAGTGTGGGACTAGGGAGCACAGATACGCAGTATTTT. Full variable domain (missing parts from reference TRBV30 and TRBJ2-3): SQTIHQWPATLVQPVGSPLSLECTVEGTSNPNLYWYRQAAGRGLQLLFYSVGIGQISSEVPQNLSASRPQDRQFILSSKKLLLSDSGFYLCAWSVGLGSTDTQYFGPGTRLTVL.

This clonotype was observed a few times. The rearrangement uses TRBV20-1 and TRBJ2-7; D gene uncertain. The CDR3 runs 12 residues. Germline V CDR1 and CDR2: DFQATT, SNEGSKA (reference sequence). The V and J ends lost 5 bases and 4 bases respectively, with 12 bases between them. The CDR3 reads CSADSGQYEQYF. CDR3 DNA: TGCAGTGCTGATTCCGGTCAATACGAGCAGTACTTC.

The rearrangement links TRBV12-3 or TRBV12-4 to TRBJ2-1; 12 nucleotides match TRBD2. This CDR3 is 16 amino acids long. V shed 5 bases and J 7 bases; nucleotides not matched to a gene: 9. The CDR3 loop reads CASSTRTSGVGNEQFF. The DNA for the CDR3 is TGTGCCAGCAGTACTCGGACTAGCGGGGTCGGGAATGAGCAGTTCTTC.

This clonotype was observed a few times. The chain joins TRBV27 to TRBJ2-3; 11 nucleotides match TRBD2. Germline lookup yields CDR1 MNHEY and CDR2 SMNVEV (reference sequence). The J segment lost 0 bases and the V segment lost 4 bases, leaving 12 bases of the junction unmatched. CDR3 size: 19 residues. Here the CDR3 reads CASSSMLAGGPQSTDTQYF. The CDR3 DNA follows: TGTGCCAGCAGTTCCATGCTAGCGGGGGGCCCACAGAGCACAGATACGCAGTATTTT.

This clonotype has a handful of counts. V and J are TRBV28 and TRBJ1-4; D remains unclear. Per germline, CDR1 MDHEN and CDR2 SYDVKM. V lost 7 bases and J lost 5, with 5 bases in between. There are 11 residues in the CDR3. In nucleotides, the CDR3 is TGTGCCAGCAACGCGAATGAAAAACTGTTTTTT. This translates into CASNANEKLFF.

This clonotype showed up many times. This rearrangement joins TRBV29-1 to TRBJ2-5; no definite D call. Germline CDR1 is SQVTM and CDR2 is ANQGSEA. The CDR3 length is 12 residues. V was trimmed by 4 bases and J by 4 bases, leaving 10 bases between them. This CDR3 reads CSVGALGETQYF. The CDR3 bases are TGCAGCGTTGGGGCCCTGGGAGAGACCCAGTACTTC.

The rearrangement links TRBV20-1 to TRBJ2-3, with 9 bases lining up with TRBD2. There are 16 residues in the CDR3. CDR1 is DFQATT and CDR2 is SNEGSKA in the germline V gene (reference sequence). V shed 0 bases and J 1 base; nucleotides not matched to a gene: 5. CDR3 DNA sequence: TGCAGTGCTAGAGACCCGGGACTAGCTCGCACAGATACGCAGTATTTT. This codes for CSARDPGLARTDTQYF.

This clonotype has a handful of counts. The J gene is TRBJ2-5, the V gene TRBV3-1, with D hard to call. Trimming took 5 bases from V and 5 from J, leaving 15 bases between them. This CDR3 has 14 residues. From germline, CDR1 is LGHDT and CDR2 YNNKEL (reference sequence). The CDR3 is CASSTRKWTETQYF. CDR3 coding DNA: TGTGCCAGCAGCACCCGAAAGTGGACGGAGACCCAGTACTTC.

This clonotype was counted many times. The chain couples TRBV20-1 to TRBJ2-7; possible D gene TRBD1, 5 bases. Germline CDR1 is DFQATT and CDR2 is SNEGSKA (reference sequence). The CDR3 totals 14 residues. Deletions cut 1 base from V and 2 bases from J, with 12 bases between. The CDR3: CSARVRRGPYEQYF. As DNA, the CDR3 is TGCAGTGCTAGAGTTAGAAGGGGCCCCTACGAGCAGTACTTC.

The V call is TRBV5-1, the J call TRBJ2-3; 15 nucleotides align to TRBD2. There are 16 residues in the CDR3. Germline V gene lookup returns CDR1 SGHRS and CDR2 YFSETQ. With 4 bases clipped from V and 7 bases from J, the junction kept 7 bases outside the gene matches. The CDR3 DNA follows: TGCGCCAGCAGCAGGTGGACTAGCGGGGGGGCGAATACGCAGTATTTT. Encoded protein: CASSRWTSGGANTQYF.

The rearrangement joins TRBV12-3 or TRBV12-4 to TRBJ1-1, with a possible D match to TRBD1 (5 bases). The CDR3 sequence is 13 residues long. Trimming pared 8 bases from V and 4 bases from J, leaving 14 bases between. CDR3 DNA sequence: TGTGCCAGCGAACAGATGGGGGGCACTGAAGCTTTCTTT. Translating it yields CASEQMGGTEAFF.

In this sample, this clonotype turned up a few times. The rearrangement uses TRBV12-3 or TRBV12-4 and TRBJ1-1, with D possibly being TRBD1 (6 bases). This CDR3 region has 13 residues. V was pared by 6 bases and J by 5 bases, with 13 bases between. The CDR3 region has the DNA TGTGCCAGCAGCCCCGGGACAAGGACTGAAGCTTTCTTT. This codes for CASSPGTRTEAFF.

V gene TRBV30 combines with J gene TRBJ2-1, with D possibly matching TRBD2 (6 bases). The CDR3 runs 16 residues. In germline, CDR1 is GTSNPN, CDR2 SVGIG (reference sequence). V was clipped by 5 bases and J by 0 bases, with 17 bases between them. CDR3 nucleotide sequence: TGTGCCTGGGGTGGGTATGTGGACTACTCCTACAATGAGCAGTTCTTC. Translated, it gives CAWGGYVDYSYNEQFF.

The sample holds many counts of this clonotype. V and J are TRBV6-5 and TRBJ1-3; D unresolved. Germline V gives CDR1 MNHEY, CDR2 SVGAGI. The CDR3 consists of 15 residues. The ends were cut back, 0 bases at V and 0 bases at J, with 6 bases in the middle. The CDR3 protein is CASSYSLSSGNTIYF. CDR3 DNA sequence: TGTGCCAGCAGTTACTCGTTAAGCTCTGGAAACACCATATATTTT.

This clonotype has only a few counts. The CDR3, as DNA: TGCAGTGCTAGAGATGAGCAGGCGGCCAGCTCTGGGGCCAACGTCCTGACTTTC. Amino acids: CSARDEQAASSGANVLTF. This chain links TRBV20-1 with TRBJ2-6; no firm D call. Trimming left V 0 bases short and J 0 bases short, with 15 bases between. This CDR3 has 18 amino acids. CDR1 is DFQATT and CDR2 is SNEGSKA in the germline V gene (reference sequence).

This rearrangement joins TRBV9 to TRBJ2-3; possibly TRBD1 or TRBD2 for D (6 bases each). V was pared by 0 bases and J by 4 bases, with 12 bases between. The CDR3 runs 15 residues. CDR1 is SGDLS, CDR2 YYNGEE, per germline. CDR3 loop: CASSVEGGRPDTQYF. In DNA, the CDR3 is TGTGCCAGCAGCGTAGAGGGGGGCCGGCCAGATACGCAGTATTTT. Filled out from reference TRBV9 and TRBJ2-3, the complete variable domain reads DSGVTQTPKHLITATGQRVTLRCSPRSGDLSVYWYQQSLDQGLQFLIQYYNGEERAKGNILERFSAQQFPDLHSELNLSSLELGDSALYFCASSVEGGRPDTQYFGPGTRLTVL.

The sample holds a few counts of this clonotype. The rearrangement joins TRBV9 to TRBJ2-7; 8 bases agree with TRBD1. Per germline, CDR1 SGDLS and CDR2 YYNGEE. V was clipped by 0 bases and J by 2 bases; unmatched bases: 4. CDR3 length: 15 amino acids. CDR3 DNA: TGTGCCAGCAGCGTAGCTACAGGGGGTACCTACGAGCAGTACTTC. Amino acids: CASSVATGGTYEQYF.

This clonotype was observed many times. The chain joins TRBV6-2 or TRBV6-3 to TRBJ2-3; the D gene is possibly TRBD2 (5 bases). Germline values: CDR1 MNHEY, CDR2 SVGEGT. Trimming shortened V by 0 bases and J by 6 bases, and 7 bases separated the two germline ends. The CDR3 has 13 amino acids. CDR3 sequence (DNA): TGTGCCAGCAGTTACTCGGGAGTGGATACGCAGTATTTT. It encodes CASSYSGVDTQYF.

The rearrangement uses TRBV29-1 and TRBJ1-4, with D possibly TRBD1 on 5 matching bases. This CDR3 contains 15 residues. CDR1 is SQVTM and CDR2 is ANQGSEA in the germline V gene. V lost 7 bases and J 8 bases, leaving 23 bases between the germline ends. CDR3 nucleotides: TGCAGCGGCCAGGCGTTCTCAGGGACGGGCGAAAAACTGTTTTTT. Protein product: CSGQAFSGTGEKLFF.

The rearrangement uses TRBV27 and TRBJ2-7, with 8 positions matching TRBD1. Looked up from germline, CDR1 is MNHEY and CDR2 is SMNVEV (reference sequence). The CDR3 sequence is 14 residues long. After removal of 8 bases from V and 3 bases from J, the junction contained 9 bases not matched to a gene. This CDR3 reads CASAKWTGFYEQYF. In nucleotides, the CDR3 is TGTGCCAGCGCGAAGTGGACAGGGTTCTACGAGCAGTACTTC.

The gene calls are TRBV27 and TRBJ2-3, with no clear D. The CDR3 spans 16 residues. Trimming took 5 bases from V and 3 from J, leaving 18 bases between them. Germline lookup yields CDR1 MNHEY and CDR2 SMNVEV (reference sequence). In DNA form, the CDR3 reads TGTGCCAGCAGTCTCCTGGCCGGGCGGATGACAGATACGCAGTATTTT. It is translated as CASSLLAGRMTDTQYF.

The chain is built from TRBV7-9 and TRBJ2-3; D is possibly TRBD2 (6 bases). Germline V gene data show CDR1 as SEHNR and CDR2 as FQNEAQ (reference sequence). Trimming shortened V by 3 bases and J by 0 bases, and 10 bases separated the two germline ends. This CDR3 contains 15 residues. The CDR3 spells CASSFGGVSTDTQYF. The CDR3 bases are TGTGCCAGCAGCTTCGGCGGGGTTAGCACAGATACGCAGTATTTT.

The sample holds one count of this clonotype. The V call is TRBV20-1, the J call TRBJ1-2; D unresolved. This CDR3 region has 13 residues. CDR1 is DFQATT, CDR2 SNEGSKA, per germline (reference sequence). V lost 0 bases and J lost 8, with 13 bases in between. In DNA, the CDR3 is TGCAGTGCTAGAGATAACCCCCTGGTAGGCTACACCTTC. Translating it yields CSARDNPLVGYTF.